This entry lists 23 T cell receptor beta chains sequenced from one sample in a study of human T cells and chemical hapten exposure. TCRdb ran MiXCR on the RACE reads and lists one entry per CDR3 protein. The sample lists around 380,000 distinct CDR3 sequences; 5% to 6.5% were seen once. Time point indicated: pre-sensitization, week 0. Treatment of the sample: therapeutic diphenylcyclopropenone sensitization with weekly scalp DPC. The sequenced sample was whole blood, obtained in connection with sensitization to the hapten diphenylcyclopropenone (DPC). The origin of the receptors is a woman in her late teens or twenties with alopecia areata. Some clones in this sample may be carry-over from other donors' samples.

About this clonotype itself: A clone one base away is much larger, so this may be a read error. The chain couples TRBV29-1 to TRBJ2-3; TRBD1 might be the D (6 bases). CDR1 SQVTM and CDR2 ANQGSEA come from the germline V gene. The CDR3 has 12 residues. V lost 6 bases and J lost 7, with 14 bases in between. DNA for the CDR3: TGCAGCGTGGCGACAGGTCCTAATACGCAGTATTTT. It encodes CSVATGPNTQYF.

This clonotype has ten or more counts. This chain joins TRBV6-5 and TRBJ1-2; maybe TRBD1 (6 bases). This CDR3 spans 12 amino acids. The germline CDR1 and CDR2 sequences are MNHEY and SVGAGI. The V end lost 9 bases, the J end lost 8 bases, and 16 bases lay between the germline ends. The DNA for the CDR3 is TGTGCCAGTTACCGGGACATGCGCGGCTACACCTTC. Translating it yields CASYRDMRGYTF.

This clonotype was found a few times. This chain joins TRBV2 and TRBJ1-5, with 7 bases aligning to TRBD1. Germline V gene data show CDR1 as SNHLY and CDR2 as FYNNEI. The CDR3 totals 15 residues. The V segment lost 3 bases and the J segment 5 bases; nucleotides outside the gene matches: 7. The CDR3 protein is CASSEFRQGDQPQHF. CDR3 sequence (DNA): TGTGCCAGCAGTGAGTTCCGACAGGGCGATCAGCCCCAGCATTTT.

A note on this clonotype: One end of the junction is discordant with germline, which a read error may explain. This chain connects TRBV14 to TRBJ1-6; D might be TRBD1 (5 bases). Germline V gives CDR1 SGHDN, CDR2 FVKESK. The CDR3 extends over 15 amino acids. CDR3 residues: CASSQVSPGSSPLLF. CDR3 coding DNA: TGTGCCAGCAGCCAAGTGTCGCCAGGGAGTTCACCCCTCCTCTTT.

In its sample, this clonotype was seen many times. The CDR3 is CASSQVGQAGSYEQYF. Written as DNA, the CDR3 is TGTGCCAGCAGCCAAGTCGGACAGGCGGGGTCCTACGAGCAGTACTTC. The chain is built from TRBV14 and TRBJ2-7, with a tentative D call TRBD1 (7 bases). CDR3 length equals 16 residues. With 1 base removed from V and 1 base from J, the gap between germline ends came to 14 bases. Looked up from germline, CDR1 is SGHDN and CDR2 is FVKESK.

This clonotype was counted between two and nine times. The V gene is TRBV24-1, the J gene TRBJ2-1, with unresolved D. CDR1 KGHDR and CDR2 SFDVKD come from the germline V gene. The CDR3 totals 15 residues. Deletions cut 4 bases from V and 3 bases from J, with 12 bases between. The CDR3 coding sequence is TGTGCCACCAGTGACTTAACCGGTGACTACAATGAGCAGTTCTTC. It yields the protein CATSDLTGDYNEQFF.

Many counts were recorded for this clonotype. DNA for the CDR3: TGCGCCAGCAGCCATCCCGGGGGCAGGGTGGGTGAAGCTTTCTTT. It specifies CASSHPGGRVGEAFF. The chain is built from TRBV4-3 and TRBJ1-1; a possible D gene is TRBD1 (6 bases). The V and J ends lost 3 bases and 7 bases respectively, with 18 bases between them. The CDR3 has 15 residues. The V gene's germline CDR1 is LGHNA and CDR2 YSLEER.

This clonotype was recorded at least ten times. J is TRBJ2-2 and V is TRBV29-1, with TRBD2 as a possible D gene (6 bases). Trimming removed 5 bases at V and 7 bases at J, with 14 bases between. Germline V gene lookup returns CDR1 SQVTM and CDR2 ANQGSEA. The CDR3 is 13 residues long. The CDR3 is CSVSGEGDGELFF. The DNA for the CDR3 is TGCAGCGTTTCGGGGGAAGGTGACGGGGAGCTGTTTTTT.

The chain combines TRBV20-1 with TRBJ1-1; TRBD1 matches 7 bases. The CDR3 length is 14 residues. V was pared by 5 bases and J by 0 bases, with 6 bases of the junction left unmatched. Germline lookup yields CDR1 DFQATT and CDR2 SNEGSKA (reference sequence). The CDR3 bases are TGCAGTGCTGGATGGGGACAGCTGAACACTGAAGCTTTCTTT. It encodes CSAGWGQLNTEAFF.

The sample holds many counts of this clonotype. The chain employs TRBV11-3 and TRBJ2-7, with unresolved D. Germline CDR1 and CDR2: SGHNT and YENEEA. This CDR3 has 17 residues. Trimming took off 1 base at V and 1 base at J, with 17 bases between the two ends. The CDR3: CASSLVRGPWTSYEQYF. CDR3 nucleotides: TGTGCCAGCAGCTTAGTTCGTGGACCTTGGACGTCCTACGAGCAGTACTTC.

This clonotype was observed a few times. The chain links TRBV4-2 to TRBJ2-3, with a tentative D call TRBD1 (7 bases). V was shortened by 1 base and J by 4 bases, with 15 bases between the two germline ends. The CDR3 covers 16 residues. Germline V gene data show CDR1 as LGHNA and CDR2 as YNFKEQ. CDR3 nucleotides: TGTGCCAGCAGCCAAGTCCGAGGCAGGGGGGCAGATACGCAGTATTTT. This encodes CASSQVRGRGADTQYF.

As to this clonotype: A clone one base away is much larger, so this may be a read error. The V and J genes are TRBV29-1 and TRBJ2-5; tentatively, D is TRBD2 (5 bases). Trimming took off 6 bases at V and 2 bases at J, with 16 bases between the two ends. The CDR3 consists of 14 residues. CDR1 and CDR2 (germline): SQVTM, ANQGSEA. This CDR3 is CSVYFGIRQETQYF. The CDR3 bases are TGCAGCGTATACTTCGGGATCCGACAAGAGACCCAGTACTTC.

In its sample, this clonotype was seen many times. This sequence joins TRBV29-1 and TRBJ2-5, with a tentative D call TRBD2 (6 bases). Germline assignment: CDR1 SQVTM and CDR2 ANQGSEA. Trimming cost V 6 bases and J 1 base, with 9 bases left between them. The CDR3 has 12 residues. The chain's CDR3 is CSVAGSQETQYF. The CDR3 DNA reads TGCAGCGTGGCGGGGAGCCAAGAGACCCAGTACTTC.

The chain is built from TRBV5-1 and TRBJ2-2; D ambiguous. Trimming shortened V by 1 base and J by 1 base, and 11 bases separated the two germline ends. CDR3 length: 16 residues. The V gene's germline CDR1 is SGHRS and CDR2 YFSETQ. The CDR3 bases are TGCGCCAGCAGCTTGAGTGTACAAGGGAACACCGGGGAGCTGTTTTTT. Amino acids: CASSLSVQGNTGELFF.

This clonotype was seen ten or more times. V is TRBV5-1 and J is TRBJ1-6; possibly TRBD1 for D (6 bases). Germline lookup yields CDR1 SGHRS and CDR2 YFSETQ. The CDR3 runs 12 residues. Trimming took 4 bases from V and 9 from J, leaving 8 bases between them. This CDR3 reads CASSARGSPLHF. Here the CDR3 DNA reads TGCGCCAGCAGCGCCAGGGGTTCACCCCTCCACTTT.

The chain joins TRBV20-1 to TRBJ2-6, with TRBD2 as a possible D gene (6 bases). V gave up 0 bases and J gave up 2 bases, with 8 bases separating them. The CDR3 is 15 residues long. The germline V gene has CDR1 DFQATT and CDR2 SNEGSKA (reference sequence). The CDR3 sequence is CSARDAGTGANVLTF. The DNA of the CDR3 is TGCAGTGCTAGAGATGCGGGGACTGGGGCCAACGTCCTGACTTTC.

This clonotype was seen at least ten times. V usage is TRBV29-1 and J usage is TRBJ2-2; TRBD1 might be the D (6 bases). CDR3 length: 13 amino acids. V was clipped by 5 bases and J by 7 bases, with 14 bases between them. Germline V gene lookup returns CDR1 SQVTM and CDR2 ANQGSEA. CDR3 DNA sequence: TGCAGCGTTACCACCGACAGGATCGGGGAGCTGTTTTTT. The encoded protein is CSVTTDRIGELFF.

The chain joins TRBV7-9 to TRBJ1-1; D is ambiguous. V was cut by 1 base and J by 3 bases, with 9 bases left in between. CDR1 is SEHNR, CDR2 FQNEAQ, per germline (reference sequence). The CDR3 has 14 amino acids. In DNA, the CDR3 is TGTGCCAGCAGCTTAGGTACCCAGGACACTGAAGCTTTCTTT. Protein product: CASSLGTQDTEAFF. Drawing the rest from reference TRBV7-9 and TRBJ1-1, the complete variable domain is DTGVSQNPRHKITKRGQNVTFRCDPISEHNRLYWYRQTLGQGPEFLTYFQNEAQLEKSRLLSDRFSAERPKGSFSTLEIQRTEQGDSAMYLCASSLGTQDTEAFFGQGTRLTVV.

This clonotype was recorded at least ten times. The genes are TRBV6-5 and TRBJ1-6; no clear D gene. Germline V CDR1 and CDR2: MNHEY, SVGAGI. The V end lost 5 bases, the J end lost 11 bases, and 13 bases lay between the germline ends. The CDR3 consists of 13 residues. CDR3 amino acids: CASSPVGGPPLHF. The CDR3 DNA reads TGTGCCAGCAGTCCCGTCGGAGGCCCACCCCTCCACTTT.

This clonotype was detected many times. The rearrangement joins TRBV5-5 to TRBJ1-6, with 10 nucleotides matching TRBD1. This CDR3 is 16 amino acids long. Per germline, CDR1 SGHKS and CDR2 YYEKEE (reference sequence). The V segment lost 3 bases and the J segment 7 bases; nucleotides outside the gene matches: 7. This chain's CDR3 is CASSSGTGVLNSPLHF. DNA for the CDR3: TGTGCCAGCAGCTCCGGGACAGGGGTTTTGAATTCACCCCTCCACTTT. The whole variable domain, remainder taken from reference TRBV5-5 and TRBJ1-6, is DAGVTQSPTHLIKTRGQQVTLRCSPISGHKSVSWYQQVLGQGPQFIFQYYEKEERGRGNFPDRFSARQFPNYSSELNVNALLLGDSALYLCASSSGTGVLNSPLHFGNGTRLTVT.

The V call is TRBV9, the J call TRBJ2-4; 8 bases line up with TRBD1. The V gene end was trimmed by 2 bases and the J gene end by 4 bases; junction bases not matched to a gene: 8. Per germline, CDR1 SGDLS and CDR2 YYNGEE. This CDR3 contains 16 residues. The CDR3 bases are TGTGCCAGCAGCGTCGGACAGGGAGGAGGTAAAAACATTCAGTACTTC. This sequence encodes CASSVGQGGGKNIQYF.

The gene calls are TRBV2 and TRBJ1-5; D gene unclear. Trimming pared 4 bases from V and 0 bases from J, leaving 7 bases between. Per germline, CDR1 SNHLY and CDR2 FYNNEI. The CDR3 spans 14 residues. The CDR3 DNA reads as TGTGCCAGCAGTGGGGTAAATAGCAATCAGCCCCAGCATTTT. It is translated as CASSGVNSNQPQHF.

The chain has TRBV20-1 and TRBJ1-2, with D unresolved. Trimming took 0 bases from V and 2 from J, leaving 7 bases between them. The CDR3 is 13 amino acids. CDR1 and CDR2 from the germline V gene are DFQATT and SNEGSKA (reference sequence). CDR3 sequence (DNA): TGCAGTGCTAGAGATAAGCCAAACTATGGCTACACCTTC. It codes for CSARDKPNYGYTF.